Below, 17 T cell receptor beta chains from the same sample are listed, as sequenced in a study of T cell clonality in common variable immunodeficiency. Method: immunoSEQ multiplex PCR; TCRdb's copy keeps in-frame clones and lacks some. Recorded here are roughly 42,000 clones, none singletons. Which antigens these TCRs recognize remains unknown. Broader study findings: Common variable immunodeficiency TCR beta sequences reportedly had fewer deletions and N-nucleotide insertions.

The sample taken for sequencing was peripheral blood mononuclear cells. Receptors were obtained from a human donor with common variable immunodeficiency.

This clone was seen at least ten times. Coverage ceases 3 residues before the CDR3 finishes, and the germline J gene fills in the end. The chain uses TRBV5-4 and TRBJ2-3; D is possibly TRBD2 (5 bases). The V and J ends lost 4 bases and 3 bases respectively, with 12 bases between them. This CDR3 comprises 14 residues. Germline V gene lookup returns CDR1 SGHNT and CDR2 YYREEE (reference sequence). This CDR3 reads CASSLGLQTDTQYF. The covered CDR3 bases are TGTGCCAGCAGCCTTGGACTGCAGACAGATACG.

This clone was observed at least ten times. The CDR3 end is not reached by the read, which stops 3 residues before it; the germline J gene fills it in. The J gene is TRBJ1-4, the V gene TRBV6-2 or TRBV6-3, with 7 positions matching TRBD1. The CDR3 is 17 residues long. J lost 0 bases, V lost 2 bases, and 6 bases had no gene match. From germline, CDR1 is MNHEY and CDR2 SVGEGT. The CDR3 protein is CASSYGGRGATNEKLFF. The CDR3 DNA, read in part, is TGTGCCAGCAGTTACGGTGGCAGGGGGGCAACTAATGAAAAA.

Only a few counts were recorded for this clone. Compared with germline, one end of the junction differs, possibly owing to a read error. With the read ending 3 residues before the CDR3 end, the germline J gene is used to fill in that end. The V and J genes are TRBV7-2 and TRBJ1-6, with 9 bases that match TRBD1. Germline V gene sequence: CDR1 SGHTA, CDR2 FQGNSA. The CDR3 is made up of 15 amino acids. CDR3: CASSLDRGANSTLHF. Partial CDR3 DNA: TGTGCCAGCAGCCTGGACAGGGGCGCAAATTCAACC.

This clone has ten or more counts. The DNA ends 3 residues before the CDR3 does, and the rest of the CDR3 is filled in from the germline J gene. The chain carries TRBV19 and TRBJ2-3; TRBD2 matches 9 bases. The J segment lost 1 base and the V segment lost 6 bases, leaving 2 bases of the junction unmatched. This CDR3 spans 14 amino acids. The germline V gene has CDR1 LNHDA and CDR2 SQIVND (reference sequence). The CDR3 region is CASRRTSGTDTQYF. The CDR3 bases that were read are TGTGCCAGTAGACGGACTAGCGGCACAGATACG.

Details on this clone: The observed sequence ends 3 residues before the CDR3 terminus, with the missing tail filled in from the germline J gene. The V call is TRBV6-2 or TRBV6-3, the J call TRBJ1-1, with D perhaps TRBD1 (5 bases). Germline-derived CDR1 and CDR2 are MNHEY and SVGEGT. CDR3 length equals 14 residues. The V gene lost 7 bases and the J gene lost 3 bases, with 15 bases spanning the gap. The CDR3 sequence: CASTTSGIHTEAFF. The sequenced CDR3 bases are TGTGCCAGCACTACCTCAGGGATCCACACTGAA.

This clone was recorded a few times. The read ends 3 residues shy of where the CDR3 ends; the end is completed using the germline J gene. The genes are TRBV29-1 and TRBJ2-7; 10 bases line up with TRBD1. The CDR3 length is 16 residues. The V and J ends lost 1 base and 2 bases, in that order; junction bases with no gene match: 8. Germline V gene lookup returns CDR1 SQVTM and CDR2 ANQGSEA. The CDR3 DNA, read in part, is TGCAGCGTTGAAGTGTTGAGGGGGACAGGGGCCTACGAG. It is translated as CSVEVLRGTGAYE. In full, the CDR3 is CSVEVLRGTGAYEQYF.

This clone was observed many times. The CDR3 end lies 3 residues beyond the end of the read and is filled in from the germline J gene. This chain joins TRBV5-1 and TRBJ2-1, with 8 positions matching TRBD1. J gave up 1 base and V 5 bases, and 8 bases lay outside the gene matches. CDR1 is SGHRS and CDR2 is YFSETQ in the germline V gene. The CDR3 has 16 amino acids. CDR3 DNA (partial): TGCGCCAGCAGGGGCGGACAGGGAGGATCCTACAATGAG. This encodes CASRGGQGGSYNE. The CDR3 in its entirety is CASRGGQGGSYNEQFF.

This clone has just a few counts. The read stops 3 residues short of the end of the CDR3; the missing end is completed from the germline J gene. The chain links TRBV7-3 to TRBJ2-2; TRBD2 matches 13 bases. The junction had 5 bases not matched to a gene; V was cut back by 4 bases and J by 0 bases. CDR3 length equals 18 residues. The germline CDR1 and CDR2 sequences are SGHTA and FQGTGA. The covered CDR3 bases are TGTGCCAGCAGCTCGGGACTAGCGGGACGCGCGAACACCGGGGAG. This codes for CASSSGLAGRANTGE. From start to end, the CDR3 is CASSSGLAGRANTGELFF.

This clone was seen only a few times. The read ends 3 residues early relative to the CDR3; the germline J gene fills the gap. The chain couples TRBV7-2 to TRBJ2-7, with D maybe TRBD1 (6 bases). Germline values: CDR1 SGHTA, CDR2 FQGNSA. The CDR3 consists of 16 residues. The V end lost 0 bases, the J end lost 0 bases, and 12 bases lay between the germline ends. The covered CDR3 bases are TGTGCCAGCAGCTTAGCCGGGACATTCTACTCCTACGAG. This encodes CASSLAGTFYSYE. The complete CDR3 reads CASSLAGTFYSYEQYF.

This clone was recorded at least ten times. The sequence runs out 3 residues before the end of the CDR3; the remainder is reconstructed from the germline J gene. The chain carries TRBV29-1 and TRBJ1-1; 11 nucleotides align to TRBD1. The germline gives CDR1 SQVTM, CDR2 ANQGSEA. The CDR3 has 14 residues. Unmatched junction bases numbered 6, after V lost 4 bases and J lost 5 bases. CDR3 DNA (partial): TGCAGCGTTGCCCGGGACAGGGGGGAAACTGAA. Amino acid sequence: CSVARDRGETE. The full CDR3 protein reads CSVARDRGETEAFF.

This clone came up many times. CDR3 sequence reads: CAISESKLAQRAGELFF. The covered CDR3 bases are TGTGCCATCAGTGAGTCGAAGCTAGCCCAGAGGGCCGGGGAG. The rearrangement links TRBV10-3 to TRBJ2-2; possible D gene TRBD2, 5 bases. The read falls 3 residues short of the CDR3 end, and the missing part is taken from the germline J gene. The length of the CDR3 is 17 residues. The V end lost 0 bases, the J end lost 6 bases, and 17 bases lay between the germline ends. Germline V gene sequence: CDR1 ENHRY, CDR2 SYGVKD.

On this clone: The read gets to within 3 residues of the CDR3 end, and the germline J gene fills in the rest. The V call is TRBV7-2, the J call TRBJ2-3; 10 nucleotides align to TRBD2. The CDR3 has 15 amino acids. The germline V gene has CDR1 SGHTA and CDR2 FQGNSA. V shed 4 bases and J 4 bases; nucleotides not matched to a gene: 5. This CDR3 reads CASSYSGGASDTQYF. CDR3 DNA, as far as it was read: TGTGCCAGCAGCTACAGCGGGGGGGCGTCAGATACG.

Incomplete CDR3 DNA: TGTGCCAGCAGCTCCCGGGACAGGGGGTTGAACACTGAA. Translation: CASSSRDRGLNTE. The CDR3, in full, reads CASSSRDRGLNTEAFF. The gene calls are TRBV7-3 and TRBJ1-1; 11 nucleotides match TRBD1. From the germline J gene comes the end of the CDR3, since the read stops 3 residues before it. With 4 bases clipped from V and 0 bases from J, the junction kept 4 bases outside the gene matches. Germline CDR1 and CDR2: SGHTA and FQGTGA. CDR3 length: 16 amino acids. Supplemented by reference TRBV7-3 and TRBJ1-1, the full variable domain reads GAGVSQTPSNKVTEKGKYVELRCDPISGHTALYWYRQSLGQGPEFLIYFQGTGAADDSGLPNDRFFAVRPEGSVSTLKIQRTERGDSAVYLCASSSRDRGLNTEAFFGQGTRLTVV.

This clone was seen many times. The read ends 3 residues before the CDR3 terminus; that terminus is restored from the germline J gene. The J gene is TRBJ1-4, the V gene TRBV23-1; 8 bases agree with TRBD1. TRBV23-1 has ORF status, its function being uncertain. The V segment lost 7 bases and the J segment 6 bases; nucleotides outside the gene matches: 4. The CDR3 is 13 residues long. The sequenced CDR3 bases are TGCGCCAGCAACGGACAGGGTTATGAAAAA. Protein: CASNGQGYEK. The entire CDR3 is CASNGQGYEKLFF.

In this sample, this clone turned up a few times. This CDR3 is CAWTPRAFLSPEAFF. CDR3 DNA, as far as it was read: TGTGCCTGGACTCCCCGTGCGTTTCTATCTCCTGAA. The J gene is TRBJ1-1, the V gene TRBV30; D is uncertain. The sequence runs out 3 residues before the end of the CDR3; the remainder is reconstructed from the germline J gene. V was cut by 4 bases and J by 6 bases, with 21 bases left in between. Germline V CDR1 and CDR2: GTSNPN, SVGIG (reference sequence). The CDR3 spans 15 residues.

This clone was counted only a few times. The CDR3 is cut off 3 residues early in the read; its end comes from the germline J gene. This chain joins TRBV18 and TRBJ2-1; 9 bases align to TRBD1. The junction had 12 bases not matched to a gene; V was cut back by 3 bases and J by 3 bases. The CDR3 loop spans 18 amino acids. Germline V lookup: CDR1 KGHSH, CDR2 LQKENI. The covered CDR3 bases are TGTGCCAGCTCACCCGCCTTAGTCCGGGACAGGGACTACAATGAG. This gives the protein CASSPALVRDRDYNE. The whole CDR3 protein reads CASSPALVRDRDYNEQFF.

Regarding this clone: The CDR3 is cut off 3 residues early in the read; its end comes from the germline J gene. V is TRBV2 and J is TRBJ2-2, with D possibly being TRBD2 (6 bases). The CDR3 sequence is 13 residues long. Germline V gene lookup returns CDR1 SNHLY and CDR2 FYNNEI. Trimming pared 6 bases from V and 5 bases from J, leaving 10 bases between. Partial CDR3 DNA: TGTGCCAGCAGGGCGGGAAGGACCGGGGAG. The encoded protein is CASRAGRTGE. The full CDR3 is CASRAGRTGELFF. The whole variable domain, filled in from reference TRBV2 and TRBJ2-2, reads EPEVTQTPSHQVTQMGQEVILRCVPISNHLYFYWYRQILGQKVEFLVSFYNNEISEKSEIFDDQFSVERPDGSNFTLKIRSTKLEDSAMYFCASRAGRTGELFFGEGSRLTVL.